The 8 T cell receptor beta chains presented below share a single source sample, sequenced in a study of a mutant IDH1 vaccine in newly diagnosed glioma. Time point noted: baseline, week 1 (first vaccination visit). Treatment denoted: pre-vaccination baseline after standard-of-care therapy. Sequencing was performed with immunoSEQ multiplex PCR; in TCRdb, only in-frame clones are kept and a portion is missing. The sample carries about 98,000 clones, around 90% recorded once. This specimen consisted of PBMCs, obtained from a glioma patient treated with radiotherapy, temozolomide or both. Every receptor here comes from a woman in her fifties or sixties with glioma.

Turning to this clone: One end of the junction fails to match germline, which may point to a read error. The V gene is TRBV7-9, the J gene TRBJ2-7; D perhaps matches TRBD2 (6 bases). The CDR3 has 14 amino acids. The germline V gene has CDR1 SEHNR and CDR2 FQNEAQ (reference sequence). In nucleotides, the CDR3 is TGTGCCAGCAGCTTAGTAGGGGACTCCGACGAGCAGTACTTC. This sequence encodes CASSLVGDSDEQYF.

This rearrangement joins TRBV10-3 to TRBJ2-3; D is uncertain. The CDR3 extends over 15 amino acids. V was trimmed by 4 bases and J by 0 bases, leaving 11 bases between them. CDR1 is ENHRY and CDR2 is SYGVKD in the germline V gene. DNA for the CDR3: TGTGCCATCAGTGGAGGTCCAACTAGCACAGATACGCAGTATTTT. Translating gives CAISGGPTSTDTQYF.

As concerns this clone: Other DNA sequences within the sample encode an identical CDR3. The rearrangement uses TRBV5-1 and TRBJ2-2; D remains ambiguous. The CDR3 totals 11 residues. Trimming removed 3 bases at V and 5 bases at J, with 2 bases between. Per germline, CDR1 SGHRS and CDR2 YFSETQ. The DNA for the CDR3 is TGCGCCAGCAGCTCAACCGGGGAGCTGTTTTTT. This encodes CASSSTGELFF.

This clone was detected once. The gene calls are TRBV6-1 and TRBJ1-1, with D hard to call. V was pared by 11 bases and J by 0 bases, with 10 bases between. This CDR3 region has 12 residues. The germline CDR1 and CDR2 sequences are MNHNS and SASEGT. The CDR3 protein is CASQWVNTEAFF. CDR3 sequence (DNA): TGTGCCTCACAGTGGGTGAACACTGAAGCTTTCTTT.

V usage is TRBV15 and J usage is TRBJ1-1; 8 nucleotides agree with TRBD1. V was pared by 1 base and J by 1 base, with 5 bases of the junction left unmatched. CDR3 length: 16 amino acids. CDR1 is LNHNV, CDR2 YYDKDF, per germline (reference sequence). This CDR3 is CATSRGGTGQNTEAFF. In nucleotides, the CDR3 is TGTGCCACCAGCAGAGGCGGGACAGGACAGAACACTGAAGCTTTCTTT.

CDR3 in amino acids: CASSWGPSNTGELFF. The CDR3 DNA reads TGTGCCAGCAGCTGGGGACCCTCGAACACCGGGGAGCTGTTTTTT. This chain joins TRBV9 and TRBJ2-2; D might be TRBD1 or TRBD2, each matching 5 bases. Trimming left V 4 bases short and J 0 bases short, with 10 bases between. CDR1 is SGDLS and CDR2 is YYNGEE in the germline V gene. The CDR3 consists of 15 residues.

This clone has just one count. The V and J genes are TRBV11-2 and TRBJ2-7, with D maybe TRBD1 (6 bases). V was shortened by 3 bases and J by 6 bases, with 18 bases between the two germline ends. Germline CDR1 reads SGHAT; CDR2 reads FQNNGV. The CDR3 totals 15 residues. Here the CDR3 DNA reads TGTGCCAGCAGCTTGGGTCCAGGGGAAAGACGCGAGCAGTACTTC. Its translation: CASSLGPGERREQYF.

The J gene is TRBJ1-5, the V gene TRBV27; perhaps TRBD1 as D (6 bases). The germline V gene encodes CDR1 MNHEY and CDR2 SMNVEV (reference sequence). This CDR3 is 13 amino acids long. V lost 4 bases and J 3 bases, leaving 7 bases between the germline ends. Written as DNA, the CDR3 is TGTGCCAGCAGTTCAGGGGCCAATCAGCCCCAGCATTTT. Its protein is CASSSGANQPQHF.